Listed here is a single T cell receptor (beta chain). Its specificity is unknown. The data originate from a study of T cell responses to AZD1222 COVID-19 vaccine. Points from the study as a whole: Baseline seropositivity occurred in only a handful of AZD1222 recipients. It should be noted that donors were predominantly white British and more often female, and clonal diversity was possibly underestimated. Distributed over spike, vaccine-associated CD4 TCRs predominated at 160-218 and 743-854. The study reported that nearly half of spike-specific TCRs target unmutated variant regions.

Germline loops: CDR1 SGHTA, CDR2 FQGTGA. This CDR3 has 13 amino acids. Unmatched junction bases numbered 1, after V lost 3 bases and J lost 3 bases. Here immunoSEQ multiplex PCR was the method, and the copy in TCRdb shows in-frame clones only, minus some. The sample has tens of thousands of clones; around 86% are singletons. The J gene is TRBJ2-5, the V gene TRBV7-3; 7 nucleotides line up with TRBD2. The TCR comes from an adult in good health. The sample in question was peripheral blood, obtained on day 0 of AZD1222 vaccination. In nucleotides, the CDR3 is TGTGCCAGCAGCTTTGCGGGAGAAGAGACCCAGTACTTC. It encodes CASSFAGEETQYF. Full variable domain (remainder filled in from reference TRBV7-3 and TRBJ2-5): GAGVSQTPSNKVTEKGKYVELRCDPISGHTALYWYRQSLGQGPEFLIYFQGTGAADDSGLPNDRFFAVRPEGSVSTLKIQRTERGDSAVYLCASSFAGEETQYFGPGTRLLVL.